Each of the 20 T cell receptor beta chains below was sequenced from the same sample in a study of regulatory T cells. The primer mix had 52 TRBV and 13 TRBJ primers. Using immunoSEQ multiplex PCR, the repertoire was profiled, and TCRdb retains in-frame clones only, with some absent. The sample consists of approximately 31,000 clones, over 90% of them appearing once. The antigens for these receptors are not known. General observations from the study: Hydrophobic residues at CDR3 positions 6 and 7 were enriched in conventional CD4+ T cells of CD3G-deficient patients.

Sequenced input: conventional CD4+ T cells sorted from blood. Every receptor here comes from a child younger than 10 with CD3G deficiency.

The J gene is TRBJ1-1, the V gene TRBV28, with D uncertain. V dropped 1 base and J dropped 0 bases, with 6 bases sitting between them. CDR1 is MDHEN and CDR2 is SYDVKM in the germline V gene. The CDR3 consists of 14 residues. The DNA of the CDR3 is TGTGCCAGCAGTTTATTCGGGGTGAACACTGAAGCTTTCTTT. Its translation is CASSLFGVNTEAFF.

The chain employs TRBV28 and TRBJ1-2; D gene unclear. Germline loops: CDR1 MDHEN, CDR2 SYDVKM. The CDR3 sequence is 14 residues long. Trimming removed 5 bases from V and 7 bases from J, with 17 bases in between. The CDR3 spells CASSLRLRARGYTF. CDR3 DNA: TGTGCCAGCAGTCTCCGTTTGAGGGCCCGTGGCTACACCTTC.

The V gene is TRBV4-1, the J gene TRBJ2-3, with 8 nucleotides matching TRBD2. The CDR3 contains 14 residues. Trimming took 0 bases from V and 8 from J; bases not matched to a gene: 4. Germline loops: CDR1 MGHRA, CDR2 YSYEKL. This CDR3 reads CASSQETGGGTQYF. The CDR3 DNA reads TGCGCCAGCAGCCAAGAAACGGGAGGGGGTACGCAGTATTTT.

For the CDR3, the DNA is TGTGCCAGCAGCGTAGATTTGCACACCGGGGAGCTGTTTTTT. Encoded protein: CASSVDLHTGELFF. The V and J genes are TRBV9 and TRBJ2-2, with D unresolved. Trimming stripped 0 bases from V and 3 bases from J, with 6 bases between. The CDR3 extends over 14 amino acids. CDR1 is SGDLS, CDR2 YYNGEE, per germline.

The chain has TRBV28 and TRBJ1-2; perhaps TRBD1 as D (5 bases). V was clipped by 7 bases and J by 0 bases, with 9 bases between them. Per the germline V gene, CDR1 is MDHEN and CDR2 is SYDVKM. The CDR3 runs to 13 residues. CDR3 region: CASKDSPNYGYTF. As DNA, the CDR3 is TGTGCCAGCAAAGACAGTCCTAACTATGGCTACACCTTC.

The chain recombines TRBV19 with TRBJ2-1, with TRBD1 identical over 9 bases. Per the germline V gene, CDR1 is LNHDA and CDR2 is SQIVND (reference sequence). The CDR3 extends over 16 amino acids. J lost 4 bases, V lost 4 bases, and 8 bases had no gene match. Here the CDR3 reads CASSNNPGQGYNEQFF. The CDR3 bases are TGTGCCAGTAGTAACAACCCGGGACAGGGTTACAATGAGCAGTTCTTC.

J is TRBJ2-3 and V is TRBV18; D gene unclear. This CDR3 spans 15 amino acids. V lost 0 bases and J 1 base, leaving 8 bases between the germline ends. CDR1 and CDR2 (germline): KGHSH, LQKENI. The CDR3 nucleotides are TGTGCCAGCTCACCACCCGGCAGGCGCACAGATACGCAGTATTTT. Translated: CASSPPGRRTDTQYF.

V is TRBV7-9 and J is TRBJ1-2; D ambiguous. CDR3 size: 12 residues. Trimming shortened V by 5 bases and J by 8 bases, and 12 bases separated the two germline ends. The germline gives CDR1 SEHNR, CDR2 FQNEAQ (reference sequence). The CDR3 nucleotides are TGTGCCAGCAGCGAGGGTTCGGGCGGCTACACCTTC. It is translated as CASSEGSGGYTF.

The chain uses TRBV7-9 and TRBJ2-5; tentatively, D is TRBD1 or TRBD2 (6 bases each). The CDR3 spans 14 residues. Germline V lookup: CDR1 SEHNR, CDR2 FQNEAQ (reference sequence). Trimming shortened V by 1 base and J by 5 bases, and 11 bases separated the two germline ends. The CDR3 nucleotides read TGTGCCAGCAGCTTAGGCACAGGGAGGGAGACCCAGTACTTC. It encodes CASSLGTGRETQYF. The full variable domain, in which reference TRBV7-9 and TRBJ2-5 provide the parts outside the CDR3, is DTGVSQNPRHKITKRGQNVTFRCDPISEHNRLYWYRQTLGQGPEFLTYFQNEAQLEKSRLLSDRFSAERPKGSFSTLEIQRTEQGDSAMYLCASSLGTGRETQYFGPGTRLLVL.

The chain links TRBV6-1 to TRBJ1-5, with D possibly matching TRBD1 (5 bases). Germline CDR1 is MNHNS and CDR2 is SASEGT. Trimming took off 6 bases at V and 4 bases at J, with 10 bases between the two ends. This CDR3 has 13 amino acids. The CDR3 DNA reads TGTGCCAGCAGACTAACAGGTAATCAGCCCCAGCATTTT. Protein product: CASRLTGNQPQHF.

This chain joins TRBV27 and TRBJ1-2, with 9 positions matching TRBD1. The CDR3 has 15 amino acids. Germline lookup yields CDR1 MNHEY and CDR2 SMNVEV (reference sequence). V was clipped by 5 bases and J by 4 bases; unmatched bases: 8. The CDR3 loop reads CASSPRTGVAYGYTF. Here the CDR3 DNA reads TGTGCCAGCAGTCCACGGACAGGGGTGGCCTATGGCTACACCTTC.

This clone was recorded once. The chain carries TRBV28 and TRBJ1-2, with D tentatively TRBD1 (5 bases). CDR3 length: 12 amino acids. Per the germline V gene, CDR1 is MDHEN and CDR2 is SYDVKM. V gave up 0 bases and J gave up 7 bases, with 6 bases separating them. The CDR3: CASSLWGGGYTF. DNA of the CDR3: TGTGCCAGCAGTTTATGGGGGGGTGGCTACACCTTC.

The chain employs TRBV6-1 and TRBJ2-7; TRBD1 agrees at 8 bases. The CDR3 spans 15 residues. V gave up 3 bases and J gave up 6 bases; unmatched junction bases: 10. In germline, CDR1 is MNHNS, CDR2 SASEGT. CDR3 protein: CASSDPVRTGFEQYF. The CDR3 DNA reads TGTGCCAGCAGTGATCCTGTCCGGACAGGGTTCGAGCAGTACTTC.

The chain carries TRBV28 and TRBJ2-7; TRBD2 agrees at 12 bases. V shed 11 bases, J shed 0 bases, and the junction held 14 bases outside the gene matches. The germline gives CDR1 MDHEN, CDR2 SYDVKM. The length of the CDR3 is 17 residues. CDR3 nucleotides: TGTGCCTGTAAGGGTAACCTGACTAGCGGGGGCTCCTACGAGCAGTACTTC. The encoded protein is CACKGNLTSGGSYEQYF.

This chain connects TRBV6-1 to TRBJ1-1; no reliable D call. The CDR3 length is 12 residues. Germline V CDR1 and CDR2: MNHNS, SASEGT. V was trimmed by 2 bases and J by 7 bases, leaving 8 bases between them. The CDR3 sequence is CASSERHYEAFF. CDR3 in DNA: TGTGCCAGCAGTGAACGTCACTATGAAGCTTTCTTT.

The chain uses TRBV5-1 and TRBJ2-3; no firm D call. The germline V and J ends were trimmed by 0 bases and 6 bases, with 8 bases remaining between them. The CDR3 runs to 13 residues. Per the germline V gene, CDR1 is SGHRS and CDR2 is YFSETQ. The CDR3 coding sequence is TGCGCCAGCAGCTTGGCCCTCAGGGATACGCAGTATTTT. Translation: CASSLALRDTQYF.

On this clone itself: The sample has other DNA sequences that encode this CDR3 too. This chain links TRBV28 with TRBJ2-7, with D perhaps matching TRBD2 (6 bases). This CDR3 contains 12 residues. V was trimmed by 3 bases and J by 4 bases, leaving 7 bases between them. Looked up from germline, CDR1 is MDHEN and CDR2 is SYDVKM. The chain's CDR3 is CASSLGGYEQYF. The CDR3 nucleotides read TGTGCCAGCAGTTTGGGGGGATACGAGCAGTACTTC. Full variable domain (missing parts from reference TRBV28 and TRBJ2-7): DVKVTQSSRYLVKRTGEKVFLECVQDMDHENMFWYRQDPGLGLRLIYFSYDVKMKEKGDIPEGYSVSREKKERFSLILESASTNQTSMYLCASSLGGYEQYFGPGTRLTVT.

The rearrangement joins TRBV7-3 to TRBJ1-4; maybe TRBD1 (5 bases). V lost 8 bases and J 0 bases, leaving 16 bases between the germline ends. The germline gives CDR1 SGHTA, CDR2 FQGTGA. This CDR3 is built from 16 residues. The CDR3 region is CASGGITFATNEKLFF. The CDR3 nucleotides read TGTGCCAGCGGGGGGATTACCTTCGCAACTAATGAAAAACTGTTTTTT.

The V call is TRBV5-8, the J call TRBJ2-7; the match to TRBD1 covers 7 bases. The CDR3 is 17 amino acids. The germline V gene encodes CDR1 SGHTS and CDR2 YDEGEE. After removal of 3 bases from V and 3 bases from J, the junction contained 15 bases not matched to a gene. CDR3: CASSSVRGAGTVYEQYF. The CDR3 region has the DNA TGTGCCAGCAGCTCGGTAAGGGGCGCCGGGACAGTCTACGAGCAGTACTTC.

This clone came up once. The genes are TRBV6-1 and TRBJ2-7; tentatively, D is TRBD1 or TRBD2 (5 bases each). V lost 6 bases and J lost 3, with 15 bases in between. Germline V lookup: CDR1 MNHNS, CDR2 SASEGT. This CDR3 contains 14 residues. Written as DNA, the CDR3 is TGTGCCAGCAGGCATGAGAGGGGAGTCTACGAGCAGTACTTC. It specifies CASRHERGVYEQYF.